These T cell receptor beta chains were read from a single sample in a study of identical twins. Via MiXCR, TCRdb re-called the 5' RACE reads, giving one row per CDR3 protein. The data contain around 570,000 distinct CDR3 sequences, just under 10% of them singletons. These data are also associated with another study on yellow fever vaccine responses in identical twins.

Sequences were obtained from PBMCs. These receptors were obtained from a woman aged 18-29 years in good health. Both conserved end residues are part of each CDR3. D genes are given only for firm matches. For some rows the clone size is stated as once, few or many, or as a class when expanded; others skip it.

TRBV6-5,TRBJ2-2,14,many,TRBD2,TGTGCCAGCAGTTACACTAGCGTGGCCGGGGAGCTGTTTTTT,CASSYTSVAGELFF
TRBV5-1,TRBJ2-2,16,NA,TRBD1,TGCGCCAGCAGTCGACGACAGGGGGCGCAGACCGGGGAGCTGTTTTTT,CASSRRQGAQTGELFF
TRBV2,TRBJ2-3,14,few,NA,TGTGCCAGCAGTGATAGGCATACCACAGATACGCAGTATTTT,CASSDRHTTDTQYF
TRBV28,TRBJ2-1,14,NA,TRBD2,TGTGCCAGCAGTCGAAGTGGGAGGGCCCATGAGCAGTTCTTC,CASSRSGRAHEQFF
TRBV12-3/TRBV12-4,TRBJ1-1,15,many,NA,TGTGCCAGCAGCCCTTTAGACAGGACGAACACTGAAGCTTTCTTT,CASSPLDRTNTEAFF
TRBV29-1,TRBJ2-5,14,few,NA,TGCAGCGTTGGGGGCGGACAGTCTCAAGAGACCCAGTACTTC,CSVGGGQSQETQYF
TRBV20-1,TRBJ2-1,11,NA,TRBD2,TGCAGTGCTATTCATCCGGGGGGGCAGTTCTTC,CSAIHPGGQFF
TRBV7-2,TRBJ2-7,13,few,NA,TGTGCCAGCAGCTTAGACCCAACATCGTGGCAGTACTTC,CASSLDPTSWQYF
TRBV7-8,TRBJ2-7,12,NA,NA,TGTGCCAGCAGCCCCCTTAAGGACGAGCAGTACTTC,CASSPLKDEQYF
TRBV11-2,TRBJ2-3,16,NA,NA,TGTGCCAGCAGCTTCCGGGATTCCCGAAGGGCAGATACGCAGTATTTT,CASSFRDSRRADTQYF
TRBV12-3/TRBV12-4,TRBJ2-2,16,few,TRBD1,TGTGCCAGCAGTCCCGACAGGGCCCTTAACACCGGGGAGCTGTTTTTT,CASSPDRALNTGELFF
TRBV11-2,TRBJ2-5,16,NA,TRBD2,TGTGCCAGCAGCTTAGATGTGGGACTAGCGGGGGAGACCCAGTACTTC,CASSLDVGLAGETQYF
TRBV7-9,TRBJ2-5,15,few,TRBD1,TGTGCCAGCAGCTGGGGGGACAGGGAGACAGAGACCCAGTACTTC,CASSWGDRETETQYF
TRBV5-1,TRBJ2-2,21,few,TRBD2,TGCGCCAGCAGCCCCCGAATATCGACTAGCGGGGGGGCCATCCGGGCCGGGGAGCTGTTTTTT,CASSPRISTSGGAIRAGELFF
TRBV20-1,TRBJ1-6,16,NA,TRBD1,TGCAGTGCTAGAATAACAGGGGGACCCTATAATTCACCCCTCCACTTT,CSARITGGPYNSPLHF
TRBV27,TRBJ2-2,14,few,NA,TGTGCCAGCAGTTTGTCCTGGGTGGGCGGGGAGCTGTTTTTT,CASSLSWVGGELFF
TRBV18,TRBJ2-7,13,once,NA,TGTGCCAGCTCCAAAGGGGGGGGTTACGAGCAGTACTTC,CASSKGGGYEQYF
TRBV25-1,TRBJ2-3,16,many,TRBD2,TGTGCCAGCAGTGTACCGACTAGCGGGAGGGCAGATACGCAGTATTTT,CASSVPTSGRADTQYF
TRBV21-1,TRBJ2-2,11,NA,NA,TGTGCCAGCGACAAGTCCGGGGAGCTGTTTTTT,CASDKSGELFF
TRBV20-1,TRBJ2-7,15,few,NA,TGCAGTGCTAGACTCCGGGACAAGGCCTCCTACGAGCAGTACTTC,CSARLRDKASYEQYF
TRBV6-5,TRBJ2-7,15,many,NA,TGTGCCAGCAGTTACTCGGTAGCGGACGCATACGAGCAGTACTTC,CASSYSVADAYEQYF
TRBV20-1,TRBJ2-5,14,NA,NA,TGCAGTGCTAGACGGGGGACTTACCAAGAGACCCAGTACTTC,CSARRGTYQETQYF
TRBV3-1,TRBJ2-7,15,NA,TRBD2,TGTGCCACCACCAAGCAGGGACTAGGGGTCTACGAGCAGTACTTC,CATTKQGLGVYEQYF
TRBV21-1,TRBJ2-2,17,few,NA,TGTGCCAGCAGCAATGTCTGCCGGGACCCCCGAACCGGGGAGCTGTTTTTT,CASSNVCRDPRTGELFF